This T cell receptor (beta chain) was obtained from a study of T cell repertoires in cytomegalovirus infection. For the study at large: Both recently identified HLA-C-restricted and well-studied HLA-B-restricted CMV epitopes were used in the study. Indications came from public TCR beta signatures; they pointed to CMV infection and to a matching HLA type.

V was shortened by 4 bases and J by 12 bases, with 13 bases between the two germline ends. This CDR3 region has 11 residues. CDR1 and CDR2 from the germline V gene are DFQATT and SNEGSKA (reference sequence). On this clonotype: Its antigen is not identified.

Each CDR3 protein is one row after TCRdb ran MiXCR on the reads. The sample has 300,000 to 400,000 distinct CDR3 sequences, about 29% seen once. Broader study findings: Predominance within the ex vivo response was attributable to HLA-C-restricted CMV-specific TCR beta clonotypes. Identification of carriers of CMV plus the relevant HLA was achieved through cumulative public TCR beta family frequency.

This specimen was cultured PBMCs, taken from culture after CMV antigen stimulation. The gene calls are TRBV20-1 and TRBJ2-1, with TRBD2 as a possible D gene (5 bases). This sequence was found in a human donor in good health (CMV status not recorded). Some clones in this sample may be carry-over from other donors' samples. CDR3 nucleotides: TGCAGTGCTATCTACGGGAACAGGCAGTTCTTC. Translation: CSAIYGNRQFF.